A single sample gave rise to the 12 T cell receptor beta chains below, sequenced in a study of OX40 agonist ivuxolimab in advanced cancers. Sequenced by immunoSEQ multiplex PCR; TCRdb stores in-frame clones only, minus some. The sample records 75,000 to 100,000 clones, roughly 90% being singletons. Here the sequenced sample was CD4+ or CD8+ T cells sorted from blood, taken in a trial of the OX40 agonist ivuxolimab. All receptors come from an adult with an advanced solid tumor such as melanoma, head and neck, liver or kidney cancer.

CDR3 coding DNA: TGTGCCAGCAGTTACCTCAGCGGGGGGGCAAGTAATGAGCAGTTCTTC. It specifies CASSYLSGGASNEQFF. This chain joins TRBV6-5 and TRBJ2-1; 10 nucleotides match TRBD2. The V segment lost 2 bases and the J segment 7 bases; nucleotides outside the gene matches: 8. Germline loops: CDR1 MNHEY, CDR2 SVGAGI. This CDR3 spans 16 amino acids.

The genes are TRBV27 and TRBJ2-1; TRBD1 aligns across 9 bases. Germline V gene data show CDR1 as MNHEY and CDR2 as SMNVEV (reference sequence). The CDR3 length is 15 residues. Trimming removed 4 bases from V and 0 bases from J; junction bases left unmatched: 1. CDR3 loop: CASSWGQGSYNEQFF. The CDR3 region has the DNA TGTGCCAGCAGTTGGGGACAGGGCTCCTACAATGAGCAGTTCTTC.

The J gene is TRBJ2-2, the V gene TRBV5-8; D is uncertain. CDR3 size: 14 residues. The V and J ends lost 2 bases and 5 bases respectively, with 10 bases between them. Germline loops: CDR1 SGHTS, CDR2 YDEGEE. CDR3 sequence (DNA): TGTGCCAGCAGCTTAGAACCCGCGACCGGGGAGCTGTTTTTT. Residues: CASSLEPATGELFF.

J is TRBJ1-1 and V is TRBV5-8; D is perhaps TRBD1 (5 bases). Per the germline V gene, CDR1 is SGHTS and CDR2 is YDEGEE. Trimming shortened V by 4 bases and J by 8 bases, and 9 bases separated the two germline ends. This CDR3 is built from 11 residues. The CDR3 is CASSPGQEAFF. The CDR3 bases are TGTGCCAGCAGCCCAGGACAAGAAGCTTTCTTT.

The rearrangement links TRBV19 to TRBJ2-7; D remains ambiguous. V lost 7 bases to trimming and J lost 6 bases, with 10 bases between them. CDR1 is LNHDA and CDR2 is SQIVND in the germline V gene (reference sequence). The CDR3 length is 11 residues. CDR3 bases: TGTGCCAGTACCTTCTCGGGCGAGCAGTACTTC. Residues: CASTFSGEQYF.

The J gene is TRBJ2-3, the V gene TRBV30; 7 bases line up with TRBD2. Germline V CDR1 and CDR2: GTSNPN, SVGIG (reference sequence). V lost 2 bases, J lost 3 bases, and 8 bases stayed unmatched. This CDR3 contains 15 residues. CDR3 bases: TGTGCCTGGAGTAGCGGGACCGTCATTACAGATACGCAGTATTTT. Protein product: CAWSSGTVITDTQYF.

In its sample, this clone was seen a few times. The chain employs TRBV19 and TRBJ2-7; D gene ambiguous. The germline CDR1 and CDR2 sequences are LNHDA and SQIVND (reference sequence). CDR3 length: 12 amino acids. V lost 5 bases to trimming and J lost 3 bases, with 8 bases between them. CDR3 sequence (DNA): TGTGCCAGTAGTTCTCACAGCTACGAGCAGTACTTC. As protein: CASSSHSYEQYF.

V and J are TRBV28 and TRBJ2-7; TRBD1 aligns across 7 bases. In germline, CDR1 is MDHEN, CDR2 SYDVKM. The ends lost 4 bases at V and 6 bases at J; junction bases unmatched: 9. The CDR3 has 14 amino acids. The CDR3 is CASSWDSPVSEQYF. DNA of the CDR3: TGTGCCAGCAGTTGGGACAGTCCTGTTAGCGAGCAGTACTTC. Based on the CDR3 plus reference TRBV28 and TRBJ2-7, the full variable domain is DVKVTQSSRYLVKRTGEKVFLECVQDMDHENMFWYRQDPGLGLRLIYFSYDVKMKEKGDIPEGYSVSREKKERFSLILESASTNQTSMYLCASSWDSPVSEQYFGPGTRLTVT.

The rearrangement links TRBV27 to TRBJ1-2; 8 positions match TRBD1. V lost 4 bases to trimming and J lost 4 bases; unmatched junction nucleotides: 11. Germline CDR1 and CDR2: MNHEY and SMNVEV (reference sequence). The CDR3 consists of 16 residues. DNA of the CDR3: TGTGCCAGCAGTTACTCCGGGACAGGCCGCTCCTATGGCTACACCTTC. Residues: CASSYSGTGRSYGYTF.

The CDR3 loop reads CASSRTLTGLETQYF. The CDR3 nucleotides read TGTGCCAGCAGTAGGACCCTGACAGGGCTGGAGACCCAGTACTTC. The chain joins TRBV6-1 to TRBJ2-5; 7 nucleotides agree with TRBD1. CDR3 size: 15 residues. Losses at the gene ends were 5 bases for V and 5 bases for J; bases not matched to a gene: 11. Germline V gene sequence: CDR1 MNHNS, CDR2 SASEGT.

The chain recombines TRBV7-6 with TRBJ2-5; tentatively, D is TRBD2 (6 bases). The CDR3 loop spans 14 amino acids. Trimming pared 5 bases from V and 5 bases from J, leaving 15 bases between. Looked up from germline, CDR1 is SGHVS and CDR2 is FNYEAQ. The CDR3 DNA is TGTGCCAGCAGCGAGACTAGATGGTCCGAGACCCAGTACTTC. It is translated as CASSETRWSETQYF.

J is TRBJ2-2 and V is TRBV11-3, with 8 positions matching TRBD2. Germline CDR1 and CDR2: SGHNT and YENEEA. This CDR3 has 15 residues. With V trimmed by 0 bases and J by 7 bases, 4 bases remained unmatched. CDR3 region: CASSLEGLAGGELFF. The CDR3 nucleotides read TGTGCCAGCAGCTTAGAAGGACTAGCTGGCGGGGAGCTGTTTTTT. The entire variable domain, with the rest obtained from reference TRBV11-3 and TRBJ2-2, is as follows: EAGVVQSPRYKIIEKKQPVAFWCNPISGHNTLYWYLQNLGQGPELLIRYENEEAVDDSQLPKDRFSAERLKGVDSTLKIQPAELGDSAVYLCASSLEGLAGGELFFGEGSRLTVL.